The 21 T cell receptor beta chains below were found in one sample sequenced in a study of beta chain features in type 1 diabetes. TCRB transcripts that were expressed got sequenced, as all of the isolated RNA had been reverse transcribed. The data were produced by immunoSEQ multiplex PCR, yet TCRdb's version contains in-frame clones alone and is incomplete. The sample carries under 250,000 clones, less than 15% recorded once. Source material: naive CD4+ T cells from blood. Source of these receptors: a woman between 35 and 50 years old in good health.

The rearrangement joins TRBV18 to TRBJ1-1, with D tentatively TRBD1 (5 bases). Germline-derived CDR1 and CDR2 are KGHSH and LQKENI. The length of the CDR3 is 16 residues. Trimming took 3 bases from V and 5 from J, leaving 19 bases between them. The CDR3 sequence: CASSPPMAGRTTEAFF. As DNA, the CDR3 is TGTGCCAGCTCACCTCCCATGGCGGGACGGACAACTGAAGCTTTCTTT. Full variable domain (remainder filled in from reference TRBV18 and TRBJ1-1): NAGVMQNPRHLVRRRGQEARLRCSPMKGHSHVYWYRQLPEEGLKFMVYLQKENIIDESGMPKERFSAEFPKEGPSILRIQQVVRGDSAAYFCASSPPMAGRTTEAFFGQGTRLTVV.

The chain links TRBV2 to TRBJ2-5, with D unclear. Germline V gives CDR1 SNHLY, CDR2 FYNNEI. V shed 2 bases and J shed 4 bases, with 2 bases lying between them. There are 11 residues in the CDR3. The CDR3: CASSERETQYF. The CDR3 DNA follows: TGTGCCAGCAGTGAACGAGAGACCCAGTACTTC.

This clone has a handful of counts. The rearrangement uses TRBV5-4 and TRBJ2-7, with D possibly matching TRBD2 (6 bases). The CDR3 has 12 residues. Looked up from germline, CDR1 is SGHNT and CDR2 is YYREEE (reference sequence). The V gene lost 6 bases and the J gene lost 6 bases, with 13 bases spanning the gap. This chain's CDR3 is CASTRPGGEQYF. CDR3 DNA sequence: TGTGCCAGCACCCGGCCCGGGGGCGAGCAGTACTTC.

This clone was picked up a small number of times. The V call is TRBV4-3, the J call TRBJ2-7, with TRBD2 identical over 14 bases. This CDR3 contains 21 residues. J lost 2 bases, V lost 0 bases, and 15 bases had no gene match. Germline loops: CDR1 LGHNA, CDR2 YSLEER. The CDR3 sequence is CASSQDGGPGLAGGLPYEQYF. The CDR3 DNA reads TGCGCCAGCAGCCAAGATGGAGGCCCCGGACTAGCGGGGGGATTACCCTACGAGCAGTACTTC.

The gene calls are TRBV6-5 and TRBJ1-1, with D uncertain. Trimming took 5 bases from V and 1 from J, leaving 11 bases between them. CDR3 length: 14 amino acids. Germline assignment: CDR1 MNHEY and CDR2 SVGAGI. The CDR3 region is CASSERSGNTEAFF. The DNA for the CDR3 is TGTGCCAGCAGTGAGCGGTCGGGGAACACTGAAGCTTTCTTT.

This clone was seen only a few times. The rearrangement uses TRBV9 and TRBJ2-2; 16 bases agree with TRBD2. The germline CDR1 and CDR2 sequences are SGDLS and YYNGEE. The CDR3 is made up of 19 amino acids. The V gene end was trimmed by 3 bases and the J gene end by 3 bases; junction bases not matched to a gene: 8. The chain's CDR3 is CASSAGTSGGAGYTGELFF. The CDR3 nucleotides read TGTGCCAGCAGCGCAGGGACTAGCGGGGGGGCCGGGTACACCGGGGAGCTGTTTTTT.

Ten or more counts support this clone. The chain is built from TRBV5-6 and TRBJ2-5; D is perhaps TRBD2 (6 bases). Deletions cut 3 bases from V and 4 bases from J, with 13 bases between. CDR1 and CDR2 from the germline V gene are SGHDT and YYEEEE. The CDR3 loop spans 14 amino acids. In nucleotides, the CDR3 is TGTGCCAGCAGCTCCGCGGGGAGGCGAGAGACCCAGTACTTC. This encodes CASSSAGRRETQYF.

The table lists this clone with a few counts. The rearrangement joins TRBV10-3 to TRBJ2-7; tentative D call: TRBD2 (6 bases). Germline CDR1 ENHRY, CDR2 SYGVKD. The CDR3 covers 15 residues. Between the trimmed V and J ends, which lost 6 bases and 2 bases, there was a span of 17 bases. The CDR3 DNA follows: TGTGCCATCAGGGGAGGTCAGGGACCTACCTACGAGCAGTACTTC. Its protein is CAIRGGQGPTYEQYF.

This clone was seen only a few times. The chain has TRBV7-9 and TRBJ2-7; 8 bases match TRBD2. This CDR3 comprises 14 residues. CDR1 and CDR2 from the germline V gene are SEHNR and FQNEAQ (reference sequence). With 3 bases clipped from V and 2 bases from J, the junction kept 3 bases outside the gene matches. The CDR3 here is CASSFGGGPYEQYF. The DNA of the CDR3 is TGTGCCAGCAGCTTCGGGGGGGGGCCCTACGAGCAGTACTTC.

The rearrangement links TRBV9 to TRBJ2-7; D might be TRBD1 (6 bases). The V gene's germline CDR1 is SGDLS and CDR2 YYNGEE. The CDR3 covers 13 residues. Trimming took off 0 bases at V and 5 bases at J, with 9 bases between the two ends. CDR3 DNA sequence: TGTGCCAGCAGCGTAGAACAGGGCCACGAGCAGTACTTC. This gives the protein CASSVEQGHEQYF.

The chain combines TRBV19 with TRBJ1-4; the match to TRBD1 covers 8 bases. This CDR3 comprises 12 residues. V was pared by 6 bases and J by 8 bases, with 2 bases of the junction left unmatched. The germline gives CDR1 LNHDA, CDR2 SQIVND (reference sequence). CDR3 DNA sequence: TGTGCCAGTAGGGACAGGGACGAAAAACTGTTTTTT. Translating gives CASRDRDEKLFF.

CDR3 nucleotide sequence: TGTGCCGCTAGGGAGGGGAGGGCGTCGACCGGGGAGCTGTTTTTT. Its translation is CAAREGRASTGELFF. The gene calls are TRBV27 and TRBJ2-2; 7 bases agree with TRBD2. Per germline, CDR1 MNHEY and CDR2 SMNVEV (reference sequence). CDR3 length: 15 residues. Trimming took 11 bases from V and 5 from J; bases not matched to a gene: 14.

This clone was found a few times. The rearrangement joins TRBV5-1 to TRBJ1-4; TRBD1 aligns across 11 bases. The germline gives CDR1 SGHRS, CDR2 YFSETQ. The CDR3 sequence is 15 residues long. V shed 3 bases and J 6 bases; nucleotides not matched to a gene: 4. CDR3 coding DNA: TGCGCCAGCAGCTCCGGACAGGGGGCACATGAAAAACTGTTTTTT. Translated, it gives CASSSGQGAHEKLFF. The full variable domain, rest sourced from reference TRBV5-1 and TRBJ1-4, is KAGVTQTPRYLIKTRGQQVTLSCSPISGHRSVSWYQQTPGQGLQFLFEYFSETQRNKGNFPGRFSGRQFSNSRSEMNVSTLELGDSALYLCASSSGQGAHEKLFFGSGTQLSVL.

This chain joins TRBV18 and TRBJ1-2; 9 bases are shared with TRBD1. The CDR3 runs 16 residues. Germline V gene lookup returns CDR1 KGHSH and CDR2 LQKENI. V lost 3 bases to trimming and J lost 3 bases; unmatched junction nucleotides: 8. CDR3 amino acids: CASSPGTGRSDYGYTF. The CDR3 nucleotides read TGTGCCAGCTCACCCGGGACAGGGAGGTCGGACTATGGCTACACCTTC. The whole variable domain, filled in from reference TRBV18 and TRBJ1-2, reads NAGVMQNPRHLVRRRGQEARLRCSPMKGHSHVYWYRQLPEEGLKFMVYLQKENIIDESGMPKERFSAEFPKEGPSILRIQQVVRGDSAAYFCASSPGTGRSDYGYTFGSGTRLTVV.

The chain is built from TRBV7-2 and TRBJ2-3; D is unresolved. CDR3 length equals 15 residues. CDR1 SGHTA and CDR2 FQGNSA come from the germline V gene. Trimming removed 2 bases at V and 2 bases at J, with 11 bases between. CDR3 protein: CASSLSSVSTDTQYF. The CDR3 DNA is TGTGCCAGCAGCTTAAGTTCAGTCTCCACAGATACGCAGTATTTT.

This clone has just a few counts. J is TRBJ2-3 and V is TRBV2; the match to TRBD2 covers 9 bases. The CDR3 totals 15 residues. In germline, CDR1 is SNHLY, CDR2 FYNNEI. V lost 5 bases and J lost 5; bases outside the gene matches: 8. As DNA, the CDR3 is TGTGCCAGCAGTCAGCTAGCGGGGAGGGTAGATACGCAGTATTTT. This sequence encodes CASSQLAGRVDTQYF.

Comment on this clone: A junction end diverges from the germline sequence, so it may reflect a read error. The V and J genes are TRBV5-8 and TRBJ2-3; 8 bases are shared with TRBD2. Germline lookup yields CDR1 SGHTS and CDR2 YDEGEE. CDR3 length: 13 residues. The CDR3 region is CASSLDGVTSGSF. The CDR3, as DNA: TGTGCCAGCAGCTTGGACGGAGTAACTAGCGGAAGTTTT.

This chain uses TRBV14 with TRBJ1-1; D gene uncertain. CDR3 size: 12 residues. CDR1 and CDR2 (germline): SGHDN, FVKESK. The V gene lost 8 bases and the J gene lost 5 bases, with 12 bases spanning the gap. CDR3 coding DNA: TGTGCCAGCGGAGGCATGAGTACTGAAGCTTTCTTT. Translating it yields CASGGMSTEAFF.

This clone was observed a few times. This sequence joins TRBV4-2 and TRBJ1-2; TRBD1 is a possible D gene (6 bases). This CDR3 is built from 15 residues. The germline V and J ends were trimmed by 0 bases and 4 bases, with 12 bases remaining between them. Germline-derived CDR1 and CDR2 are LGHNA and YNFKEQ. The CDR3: CASSQDRDMGYGYTF. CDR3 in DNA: TGTGCCAGCAGCCAAGATCGGGACATGGGCTATGGCTACACCTTC.

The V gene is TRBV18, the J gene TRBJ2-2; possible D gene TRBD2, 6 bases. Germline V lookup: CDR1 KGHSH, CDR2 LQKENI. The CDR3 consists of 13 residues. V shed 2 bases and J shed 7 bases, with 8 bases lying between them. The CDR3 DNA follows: TGTGCCAGCTCACCAAGGACTAACGGGGAGCTGTTTTTT. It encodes CASSPRTNGELFF.

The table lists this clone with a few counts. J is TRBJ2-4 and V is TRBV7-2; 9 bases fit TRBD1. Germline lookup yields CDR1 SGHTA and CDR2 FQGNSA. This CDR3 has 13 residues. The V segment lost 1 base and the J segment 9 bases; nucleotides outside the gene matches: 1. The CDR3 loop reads CASSLGQGVIQYF. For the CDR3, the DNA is TGTGCCAGCAGCTTAGGACAGGGGGTCATTCAGTACTTC. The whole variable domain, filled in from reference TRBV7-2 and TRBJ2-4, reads GAGVSQSPSNKVTEKGKDVELRCDPISGHTALYWYRQSLGQGLEFLIYFQGNSAPDKSGLPSDRFSAERTGGSVSTLTIQRTQQEDSAVYLCASSLGQGVIQYFGAGTRLSVL.